The next 19 T cell receptor beta chains were all read from a single sample in a study of blood T cell repertoires in COVID-19. Measured with immunoSEQ multiplex PCR; TCRdb has only the in-frame clones, and not every one. The table shows tens of thousands of clones, with 68% occurring only once. The sample was peripheral blood. These TCRs come from a woman aged 65 to 85 with acute or convalescent COVID-19.

V usage is TRBV7-8 and J usage is TRBJ2-3; TRBD2 agrees at 13 bases. Germline-derived CDR1 and CDR2 are SGHVS and FQNEAQ. This CDR3 comprises 18 residues. Losses at the gene ends were 1 base for V and 1 base for J; bases not matched to a gene: 5. The CDR3 nucleotides read TGTGCCAGCAGCTTAGGACTAGCGGGGGGCTCGGGCACAGATACGCAGTATTTT. This encodes CASSLGLAGGSGTDTQYF. The whole variable domain, filled in from reference TRBV7-8 and TRBJ2-3, reads GAGVSQSPRYKVAKRGQDVALRCDPISGHVSLFWYQQALGQGPEFLTYFQNEAQLDKSGLPSDRFFAERPEGSVSTLKIQRTQQEDSAVYLCASSLGLAGGSGTDTQYFGPGTRLTVL.

The rearrangement links TRBV2 to TRBJ1-2; D unclear. Looked up from germline, CDR1 is SNHLY and CDR2 is FYNNEI. V was trimmed by 6 bases and J by 0 bases, leaving 17 bases between them. CDR3 length equals 16 residues. As DNA, the CDR3 is TGTGCCAGCAGCAAAGGTTCGACACTTACTAACTATGGCTACACCTTC. Its translation is CASSKGSTLTNYGYTF.

The sample holds a few counts of this clone. V and J are TRBV2 and TRBJ2-7; 7 bases agree with TRBD2. The trim removed 8 bases at V and 3 bases at J, leaving 13 bases unmatched. Germline V CDR1 and CDR2: SNHLY, FYNNEI. This CDR3 has 15 amino acids. The CDR3 bases are TGTGCCAGCTCCTCTGCGGGAGTGACGCTCTACGAGCAGTACTTC. It encodes CASSSAGVTLYEQYF.

The chain uses TRBV9 and TRBJ2-1; D unclear. The CDR3 has 15 residues. Deletions cut 0 bases from V and 6 bases from J, with 13 bases between. CDR1 is SGDLS, CDR2 YYNGEE, per germline. CDR3 nucleotide sequence: TGTGCCAGCAGCGTAGGGAGCGAGTATTCCAATGAGCAGTTCTTC. Its protein is CASSVGSEYSNEQFF.

In regard to this clone: A clone one base away is much larger, so this may be a read error. The DNA of the CDR3 is TGTGCCAAAAGCTTGCAGGGGGACTCACCCCTCCACTTT. It is translated as CAKSLQGDSPLHF. The V gene is TRBV5-3, the J gene TRBJ1-6, with 7 bases identical to TRBD1. TRBV5-3 belongs to the ORF category, with a function that is uncertain. The CDR3 consists of 13 residues.

The rearrangement joins TRBV15 to TRBJ1-6; possibly TRBD1 for D (6 bases). Germline CDR1 and CDR2: LNHNV and YYDKDF (reference sequence). This CDR3 is 17 amino acids long. Trimming pared 0 bases from V and 7 bases from J, leaving 16 bases between. In nucleotides, the CDR3 is TGTGCCACCAGCAGAGATCGACGGCAGGGGTTCAATTCACCCCTCCACTTT. Protein sequence: CATSRDRRQGFNSPLHF.

The chain uses TRBV5-1 and TRBJ2-7; no firm D call. The CDR3 totals 14 residues. Germline assignment: CDR1 SGHRS and CDR2 YFSETQ. Trimming pared 4 bases from V and 2 bases from J, leaving 13 bases between. CDR3 residues: CASSQSGSAYEQYF. CDR3 bases: TGCGCCAGCAGCCAATCCGGGTCCGCCTACGAGCAGTACTTC.

This rearrangement joins TRBV11-2 to TRBJ1-4; 7 nucleotides align to TRBD1. The J segment lost 4 bases and the V segment lost 4 bases, leaving 3 bases of the junction unmatched. This CDR3 has 14 amino acids. Germline V gives CDR1 SGHAT, CDR2 FQNNGV. CDR3 sequence reads: CASSSGQDNEKLFF. The CDR3, as DNA: TGTGCCAGCAGCTCAGGACAGGATAATGAAAAACTGTTTTTT. Full variable domain (remainder filled in from reference TRBV11-2 and TRBJ1-4): EAGVAQSPRYKIIEKRQSVAFWCNPISGHATLYWYQQILGQGPKLLIQFQNNGVVDDSQLPKDRFSAERLKGVDSTLKIQPAKLEDSAVYLCASSSGQDNEKLFFGSGTQLSVL.

This rearrangement joins TRBV7-8 to TRBJ2-5; 13 nucleotides match TRBD2. The V and J ends lost 4 bases and 1 base, in that order; junction bases with no gene match: 3. Germline V gene data show CDR1 as SGHVS and CDR2 as FQNEAQ. The CDR3 runs to 16 residues. CDR3 DNA: TGTGCCAGCAGCTCCACTAGCGGGAGGGCCCAAGAGACCCAGTACTTC. This sequence encodes CASSSTSGRAQETQYF.

V is TRBV6-2 or TRBV6-3 and J is TRBJ1-1, with a possible D match to TRBD1 (5 bases). V shed 5 bases and J shed 4 bases, with 8 bases lying between them. Germline values: CDR1 MNHEY, CDR2 SVGEGT. The CDR3 consists of 12 residues. The CDR3 loop reads CASSPQGTEAFF. The CDR3 nucleotides read TGTGCCAGCAGTCCCCAGGGCACTGAAGCTTTCTTT.

The CDR3 reads CSVEDTTGSGNTEAFF. The CDR3 nucleotides read TGCAGCGTTGAAGATACTACAGGGAGCGGGAACACTGAAGCTTTCTTT. The chain is built from TRBV29-1 and TRBJ1-1; weak D call: TRBD1 (6 bases). Trimming left V 0 bases short and J 1 base short, with 15 bases between. There are 16 residues in the CDR3. Looked up from germline, CDR1 is SQVTM and CDR2 is ANQGSEA.

The CDR3 nucleotides are TGTGCCAGCAGCCAACGACAGTGGCCCAAGGATGAGCAGTTCTTC. The encoded protein is CASSQRQWPKDEQFF. This sequence joins TRBV14 and TRBJ2-1; D is perhaps TRBD1 (5 bases). V was pared by 2 bases and J by 8 bases, with 16 bases between. This CDR3 comprises 15 residues. Germline V CDR1 and CDR2: SGHDN, FVKESK.

The chain links TRBV10-3 to TRBJ2-1, with 13 bases fitting TRBD2. CDR1 ENHRY and CDR2 SYGVKD come from the germline V gene. V was clipped by 4 bases and J by 4 bases; unmatched bases: 4. The length of the CDR3 is 16 residues. The CDR3 reads CAISGLAGGAYNEQFF. CDR3 nucleotide sequence: TGTGCCATCAGTGGACTAGCGGGGGGTGCGTACAATGAGCAGTTCTTC.

The V gene is TRBV9, the J gene TRBJ2-7, with 7 bases matching TRBD2. Germline V gives CDR1 SGDLS, CDR2 YYNGEE. Losses at the gene ends were 0 bases for V and 6 bases for J; bases not matched to a gene: 9. The CDR3 covers 15 residues. CDR3 residues: CASSVVRLAACEQYF. Here the CDR3 DNA reads TGTGCCAGCAGCGTAGTCCGTCTAGCGGCCTGCGAGCAGTACTTC.

This chain uses TRBV28 with TRBJ2-7, with D unclear. Germline values: CDR1 MDHEN, CDR2 SYDVKM. The V and J ends lost 7 bases and 2 bases respectively, with 9 bases between them. This CDR3 region has 12 residues. The CDR3 bases are TGTGCCAGCACCCGAGGAGCCTACGAGCAGTACTTC. Amino acid sequence: CASTRGAYEQYF. Looking up the rest from reference TRBV28 and TRBJ2-7 gives the full variable domain: DVKVTQSSRYLVKRTGEKVFLECVQDMDHENMFWYRQDPGLGLRLIYFSYDVKMKEKGDIPEGYSVSREKKERFSLILESASTNQTSMYLCASTRGAYEQYFGPGTRLTVT.

This chain links TRBV7-2 with TRBJ2-7, with 9 nucleotides matching TRBD1. With 3 bases clipped from V and 5 bases from J, the junction kept 8 bases outside the gene matches. The germline V gene has CDR1 SGHTA and CDR2 FQGNSA. This CDR3 is 15 amino acids long. The CDR3 nucleotides are TGTGCCAGCAGCTTTCAACAGGGGACAGGGAACGAGCAGTACTTC. Protein sequence: CASSFQQGTGNEQYF.

V gene TRBV6-4 combines with J gene TRBJ2-1; D uncertain. The V gene lost 5 bases and the J gene lost 6 bases, with 20 bases spanning the gap. The germline gives CDR1 MRHNA, CDR2 SNTAGT. This CDR3 is built from 16 residues. This CDR3 is CASSPETLLRVNEQFF. For the CDR3, the DNA is TGTGCCAGCAGTCCCGAGACTCTCCTACGGGTCAATGAGCAGTTCTTC.

J is TRBJ2-5 and V is TRBV5-1, with 14 bases that match TRBD2. With V trimmed by 4 bases and J by 4 bases, 6 bases remained unmatched. The germline CDR1 and CDR2 sequences are SGHRS and YFSETQ. The CDR3 totals 16 residues. CDR3 sequence: CASSAGLAGGTETQYF. The CDR3 DNA reads as TGCGCCAGCAGCGCCGGACTAGCGGGGGGTACAGAGACCCAGTACTTC.

V is TRBV6-5 and J is TRBJ2-7, with a weak D call TRBD1 (7 bases). Per the germline V gene, CDR1 is MNHEY and CDR2 is SVGAGI. This CDR3 is built from 13 residues. V was clipped by 10 bases and J by 3 bases, with 16 bases between them. The CDR3 loop reads CATYRGLDYEQYF. The CDR3 bases are TGTGCCACATACAGGGGACTGGACTACGAGCAGTACTTC.